Following are 20 T cell receptor beta chains from one sample sequenced in a study of shared clonotypes between healthy human individuals. Terminally differentiated effector memory CD45RA+ cells were left out of the naive CD8 fraction, which was CD45RO-negative and positively selected for CCR7. Profiling relied on immunoSEQ multiplex PCR, and the TCRdb table lists in-frame clones only, not all of them. Altogether around 1,900,000 clones are present, about 93% being singletons, with the ten largest covering 1.5% to 2%. The sequencing sample was made of naive CD8+ T cells from PBMCs. The source is a man between 18 and 35 years old in good health. Some clones in this sample may be carry-over from other donors' samples.

The rearrangement links TRBV27 to TRBJ2-1; D unresolved. Looked up from germline, CDR1 is MNHEY and CDR2 is SMNVEV (reference sequence). V was cut by 0 bases and J by 8 bases, with 5 bases left in between. The length of the CDR3 is 12 residues. CDR3 residues: CASSLSEDEQFF. In DNA form, the CDR3 reads TGTGCCAGCAGTTTATCAGAGGATGAGCAGTTCTTC.

The chain links TRBV9 to TRBJ2-1; TRBD2 agrees at 10 bases. The germline V gene encodes CDR1 SGDLS and CDR2 YYNGEE. Losses at the gene ends were 0 bases for V and 4 bases for J; bases not matched to a gene: 10. This CDR3 comprises 18 residues. The CDR3 DNA reads TGTGCCAGCAGCGTAGCCTGGACTAGCGGCCGTGGGTACAATGAGCAGTTCTTC. This sequence encodes CASSVAWTSGRGYNEQFF. Looking up the rest from reference TRBV9 and TRBJ2-1 gives the full variable domain: DSGVTQTPKHLITATGQRVTLRCSPRSGDLSVYWYQQSLDQGLQFLIQYYNGEERAKGNILERFSAQQFPDLHSELNLSSLELGDSALYFCASSVAWTSGRGYNEQFFGPGTRLTVL.

CDR3 sequence (DNA): TGCGCCAGCAGCTTGTCAGTGACCGCCTACGAGCAGTACTTC. Protein product: CASSLSVTAYEQYF. The genes are TRBV5-1 and TRBJ2-7; D is unclear. The CDR3 consists of 14 residues. Germline V gene sequence: CDR1 SGHRS, CDR2 YFSETQ. The V end lost 1 base, the J end lost 2 bases, and 10 bases lay between the germline ends.

About this clone itself: In the same sample, other DNA sequences code for this CDR3. The chain combines TRBV6-5 with TRBJ2-7; 8 bases are shared with TRBD1. V shed 5 bases, J shed 1 base, and the junction held 4 bases outside the gene matches. Per the germline V gene, CDR1 is MNHEY and CDR2 is SVGAGI. This CDR3 comprises 14 residues. CDR3 sequence reads: CASSPRTGSYEQYF. DNA of the CDR3: TGTGCCAGCAGTCCGCGGACAGGGTCCTACGAGCAGTACTTC.

This clone was detected only once. This rearrangement joins TRBV27 to TRBJ2-1, with TRBD2 as a possible D gene (6 bases). The CDR3 spans 15 residues. V was trimmed by 6 bases and J by 7 bases, leaving 19 bases between them. Germline CDR1 is MNHEY and CDR2 is SMNVEV (reference sequence). CDR3 nucleotide sequence: TGTGCCAGCAGCCGTTTGTGGGAGGCGAGGAATGAGCAGTTCTTC. This gives the protein CASSRLWEARNEQFF.

This chain uses TRBV7-9 with TRBJ1-1; TRBD1 aligns across 9 bases. Trimming took 5 bases from V and 7 from J; bases not matched to a gene: 2. The CDR3 spans 12 residues. Per the germline V gene, CDR1 is SEHNR and CDR2 is FQNEAQ (reference sequence). The chain's CDR3 is CASSGDRDEAFF. As DNA, the CDR3 is TGTGCCAGCAGCGGGGACAGGGATGAAGCTTTCTTT.

This clone has a single count. This chain uses TRBV7-9 with TRBJ2-1, with D possibly matching TRBD2 (6 bases). V lost 3 bases and J lost 8, with 20 bases in between. Germline V gene lookup returns CDR1 SEHNR and CDR2 FQNEAQ (reference sequence). CDR3 length: 16 amino acids. The CDR3 reads CASSFAGSEGPHEQFF. In DNA form, the CDR3 reads TGTGCCAGCAGCTTTGCCGGGAGTGAGGGTCCCCATGAGCAGTTCTTC. Combining the CDR3 with reference TRBV7-9 and TRBJ2-1 gives the whole variable domain DTGVSQNPRHKITKRGQNVTFRCDPISEHNRLYWYRQTLGQGPEFLTYFQNEAQLEKSRLLSDRFSAERPKGSFSTLEIQRTEQGDSAMYLCASSFAGSEGPHEQFFGPGTRLTVL.

The gene calls are TRBV14 and TRBJ2-7, with D possibly being TRBD1 (6 bases). CDR1 and CDR2 from the germline V gene are SGHDN and FVKESK. The CDR3 covers 15 residues. The germline V and J ends were trimmed by 2 bases and 0 bases, with 11 bases remaining between them. Here the CDR3 DNA reads TGTGCCAGCAGCCAATTTCGGACAGTCTCCTACGAGCAGTACTTC. Its translation is CASSQFRTVSYEQYF.

J is TRBJ2-2 and V is TRBV28; tentative D call: TRBD1 (5 bases). The germline V gene has CDR1 MDHEN and CDR2 SYDVKM. The CDR3 length is 14 residues. The V end was cut by 2 bases, the J end by 5 bases, with 9 bases between. The CDR3 reads CASSLAGRTGELFF. The CDR3 DNA sequence: TGTGCCAGCAGTTTAGCAGGGCGAACCGGGGAGCTGTTTTTT.

This clone was detected only once. V is TRBV2 and J is TRBJ2-7, with a weak D call TRBD2 (7 bases). V lost 8 bases and J lost 3, with 14 bases in between. The CDR3 has 13 residues. Per germline, CDR1 SNHLY and CDR2 FYNNEI. Written as DNA, the CDR3 is TGTGCCAGCGGGGGGGGCAGAGTCTACGAGCAGTACTTC. This translates into CASGGGRVYEQYF.

The chain couples TRBV7-9 to TRBJ2-7, with D perhaps TRBD1 or TRBD2 (5 bases each). CDR3 length: 13 residues. Trimming removed 8 bases from V and 6 bases from J, with 17 bases in between. CDR1 is SEHNR, CDR2 FQNEAQ, per germline (reference sequence). The CDR3 region has the DNA TGTGCCAGCGGGGGAAGTCTCGGCGCCGAGCAGTACTTC. Protein: CASGGSLGAEQYF.

The CDR3 spells CASSLRNGREGEQFF. The CDR3 region has the DNA TGTGCCAGCAGCTTGAGGAACGGGAGAGAGGGTGAGCAGTTCTTC. J is TRBJ2-1 and V is TRBV5-8; possible D gene TRBD2, 6 bases. The ends were cut back, 1 base at V and 9 bases at J, with 17 bases in the middle. This CDR3 is built from 15 residues. CDR1 is SGHTS, CDR2 YDEGEE, per germline.

This chain joins TRBV6-5 and TRBJ2-7, with 8 bases aligning to TRBD1. Germline V gives CDR1 MNHEY, CDR2 SVGAGI. The junction had 7 bases not matched to a gene; V was cut back by 6 bases and J by 6 bases. The CDR3 totals 13 residues. The DNA for the CDR3 is TGTGCCAGCAGCCTAAATGACAGGGGCGAGCAGTACTTC. Amino acid sequence: CASSLNDRGEQYF.

CDR3 protein: CASSYGAAYEQYF. Here the CDR3 DNA reads TGTGCCAGCAGTTATGGGGCGGCCTACGAGCAGTACTTC. V is TRBV27 and J is TRBJ2-7; D might be TRBD1 (5 bases). Trimming left V 4 bases short and J 2 bases short, with 9 bases between. The CDR3 has 13 amino acids. The germline V gene has CDR1 MNHEY and CDR2 SMNVEV (reference sequence).

The genes are TRBV7-3 and TRBJ2-1; 15 positions match TRBD2. Germline V gene data show CDR1 as SGHTA and CDR2 as FQGTGA. Trimming at V came to 0 bases and at J to 10 bases, leaving 7 bases not matched to a gene. The CDR3 contains 17 residues. The CDR3 region has the DNA TGTGCCAGCAGCTTAACAGGAGGGACTAGCGGGAGGAGGGAGCAGTTCTTC. Protein product: CASSLTGGTSGRREQFF. The full variable domain, rest sourced from reference TRBV7-3 and TRBJ2-1, is GAGVSQTPSNKVTEKGKYVELRCDPISGHTALYWYRQSLGQGPEFLIYFQGTGAADDSGLPNDRFFAVRPEGSVSTLKIQRTERGDSAVYLCASSLTGGTSGRREQFFGPGTRLTVL.

The chain uses TRBV9 and TRBJ1-5; possible D gene TRBD1, 5 bases. Germline values: CDR1 SGDLS, CDR2 YYNGEE. CDR3 size: 14 residues. Trimming removed 3 bases from V and 4 bases from J, with 11 bases in between. The CDR3 DNA reads TGTGCCAGCAGCGCTGGGGGGGAAAATCAGCCCCAGCATTTT. The encoded protein is CASSAGGENQPQHF.

J is TRBJ2-7 and V is TRBV5-1; D is perhaps TRBD2 (6 bases). Trimming left V 1 base short and J 2 bases short, with 19 bases between. The CDR3 sequence is 17 residues long. Germline assignment: CDR1 SGHRS and CDR2 YFSETQ. The CDR3 sequence: CASSLSEVGGGAYEQYF. The CDR3 DNA follows: TGCGCCAGCAGCTTGTCGGAGGTAGGAGGAGGGGCCTACGAGCAGTACTTC.

The J gene is TRBJ2-7, the V gene TRBV5-6, with no clear D. Between the trimmed V and J ends, which lost 0 bases and 2 bases, there was a span of 9 bases. Germline lookup yields CDR1 SGHDT and CDR2 YYEEEE. This CDR3 comprises 14 residues. CDR3 sequence: CASSLGSGPYEQYF. For the CDR3, the DNA is TGTGCCAGCAGCTTGGGGTCTGGCCCCTACGAGCAGTACTTC.

This clone was seen only a few times. The chain links TRBV27 to TRBJ2-1; TRBD2 is a possible D gene (6 bases). This CDR3 has 15 amino acids. Trimming stripped 5 bases from V and 6 bases from J, with 17 bases between. Germline V gene lookup returns CDR1 MNHEY and CDR2 SMNVEV (reference sequence). For the CDR3, the DNA is TGTGCCAGCAGTCTGATGGGACTCAATCGCAATGAGCAGTTCTTC. It translates to CASSLMGLNRNEQFF.

This sequence joins TRBV5-6 and TRBJ2-2, with 8 bases that match TRBD2. Unmatched junction bases numbered 5, after V lost 0 bases and J lost 4 bases. Germline CDR1 reads SGHDT; CDR2 reads YYEEEE. This CDR3 has 16 residues. CDR3 DNA sequence: TGTGCCAGCAGCTTGGATCCTAGCGGGCTCACCGGGGAGCTGTTTTTT. It is translated as CASSLDPSGLTGELFF.